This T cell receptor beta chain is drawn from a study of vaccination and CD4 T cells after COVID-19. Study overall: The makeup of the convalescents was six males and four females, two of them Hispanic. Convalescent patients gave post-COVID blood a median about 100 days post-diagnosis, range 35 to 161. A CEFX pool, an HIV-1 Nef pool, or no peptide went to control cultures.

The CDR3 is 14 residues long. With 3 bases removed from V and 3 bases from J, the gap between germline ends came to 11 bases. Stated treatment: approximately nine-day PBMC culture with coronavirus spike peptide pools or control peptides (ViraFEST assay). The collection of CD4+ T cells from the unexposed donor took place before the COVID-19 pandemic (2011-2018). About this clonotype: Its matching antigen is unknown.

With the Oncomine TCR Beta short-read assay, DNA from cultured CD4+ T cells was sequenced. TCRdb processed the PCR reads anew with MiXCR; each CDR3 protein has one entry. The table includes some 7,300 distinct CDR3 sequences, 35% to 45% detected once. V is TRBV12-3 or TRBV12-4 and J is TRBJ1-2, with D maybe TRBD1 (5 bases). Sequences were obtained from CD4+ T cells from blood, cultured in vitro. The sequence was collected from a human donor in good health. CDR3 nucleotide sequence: TGTGCCAGCAGTTTCCGGCAGGGACACTATGGCTACACCTTC. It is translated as CASSFRQGHYGYTF.